These 14 T cell receptor beta chains were all obtained from the same sample, sequenced in a study of early stage breast cancer tumors. Assay: immunoSEQ multiplex PCR; the TCRdb copy retains only in-frame clones and omits some. Seen here are tens of thousands of clones, around 73% observed once, and the top ten hold 5.5% to 8%. Sequences were obtained from blood. The origin of the receptors is a person aged 45-65 years with breast cancer.

The J gene is TRBJ1-1, the V gene TRBV6-6; 8 bases are shared with TRBD1. Trimming cost V 7 bases and J 2 bases; bases outside gene matches: 12. In germline, CDR1 is MNHNY, CDR2 SVGAGI (reference sequence). This CDR3 is built from 16 residues. The chain's CDR3 is CASTSLRTGRNTEAFF. CDR3 coding DNA: TGTGCCAGCACATCCCTTAGGACAGGGCGAAACACTGAAGCTTTCTTT.

The J gene is TRBJ2-5, the V gene TRBV6-1; possible D gene TRBD2, 5 bases. The CDR3 spans 11 residues. Looked up from germline, CDR1 is MNHNS and CDR2 is SASEGT. V lost 3 bases and J lost 7, with 6 bases in between. CDR3 DNA sequence: TGTGCCAGCAGTGATGGGAGGACCCAGTACTTC. This codes for CASSDGRTQYF.

This clone was counted at least ten times. The chain has TRBV29-1 and TRBJ1-1, with D tentatively TRBD1 (5 bases). V was trimmed by 8 bases and J by 10 bases, leaving 23 bases between them. Germline V lookup: CDR1 SQVTM, CDR2 ANQGSEA. The length of the CDR3 is 13 residues. The CDR3 here is CSHVLGDSSRAFF. The CDR3 DNA sequence: TGCAGCCACGTCCTGGGCGACAGTTCCCGAGCTTTCTTT.

This clone was seen a few times. The chain couples TRBV7-2 to TRBJ2-7, with TRBD2 as a possible D gene (7 bases). The CDR3 runs 14 residues. Trimming shortened V by 4 bases and J by 5 bases, and 15 bases separated the two germline ends. Germline CDR1 is SGHTA and CDR2 is FQGNSA. CDR3 region: CASSSFRGGDEQYF. The DNA of the CDR3 is TGTGCCAGCAGCTCGTTCCGAGGGGGGGACGAGCAGTACTTC.

The rearrangement uses TRBV5-1 and TRBJ1-1, with D perhaps matching TRBD1 (6 bases). The CDR3 runs to 14 residues. Trimming took off 6 bases at V and 5 bases at J, with 17 bases between the two ends. Germline V lookup: CDR1 SGHRS, CDR2 YFSETQ. The CDR3 region has the DNA TGCGCCAGCACCGGGGGGGACATCGGGACTGAAGCTTTCTTT. This gives the protein CASTGGDIGTEAFF.

This clone has only one observation. The rearrangement links TRBV27 to TRBJ2-7; perhaps TRBD2 as D (5 bases). This CDR3 is built from 14 residues. Deletions cut 3 bases from V and 3 bases from J, with 12 bases between. Per the germline V gene, CDR1 is MNHEY and CDR2 is SMNVEV (reference sequence). The CDR3 reads CASSFRTGIYEQYF. CDR3 nucleotides: TGTGCCAGCAGTTTCCGGACGGGGATCTACGAGCAGTACTTC.

The V call is TRBV29-1, the J call TRBJ2-5, with D possibly TRBD1 on 7 matching bases. V was shortened by 1 base and J by 4 bases, with 13 bases between the two germline ends. CDR3 length: 14 amino acids. Germline V gene data show CDR1 as SQVTM and CDR2 as ANQGSEA. Here the CDR3 reads CSVEGAGGGETQYF. The CDR3, as DNA: TGCAGCGTTGAAGGGGCAGGGGGAGGAGAGACCCAGTACTTC.

In this sample, this clone turned up a few times. J is TRBJ1-5 and V is TRBV6-5, with 7 positions matching TRBD1. There are 14 residues in the CDR3. Germline V gene lookup returns CDR1 MNHEY and CDR2 SVGAGI. Trimming removed 7 bases from V and 4 bases from J; junction bases left unmatched: 7. In DNA, the CDR3 is TGTGCCAGCACAGACCGGGACAGAAATCAGCCCCAGCATTTT. This encodes CASTDRDRNQPQHF.

This clone showed up just a few times. The gene calls are TRBV6-5 and TRBJ2-7; TRBD1 agrees at 8 bases. The CDR3 contains 15 residues. Unmatched junction bases numbered 9, after V lost 5 bases and J lost 3 bases. Germline V gene lookup returns CDR1 MNHEY and CDR2 SVGAGI. As DNA, the CDR3 is TGTGCCAGCAGTGGCAACAGGGGGGAGATCTACGAGCAGTACTTC. It translates to CASSGNRGEIYEQYF.

This clone appeared a few times. The genes are TRBV11-1 and TRBJ2-1; 10 positions match TRBD2. The J segment lost 6 bases and the V segment lost 1 base, leaving 12 bases of the junction unmatched. The germline CDR1 and CDR2 sequences are SGHAT and FQDESV (reference sequence). The length of the CDR3 is 18 residues. CDR3: CASSLVSLVSGGGNEQFF. CDR3 nucleotides: TGTGCCAGCAGCTTAGTAAGTCTGGTCAGCGGGGGGGGCAATGAGCAGTTCTTC.

The DNA for the CDR3 is TGCGCCAGCAGCTTTTCCGGGGGGGATAATTCACCCCTCCACTTT. Translation gives CASSFSGGDNSPLHF. This chain connects TRBV5-1 to TRBJ1-6, with D tentatively TRBD1 (5 bases). The CDR3 is made up of 15 amino acids. Germline lookup yields CDR1 SGHRS and CDR2 YFSETQ. V lost 2 bases and J 5 bases, leaving 11 bases between the germline ends.

The gene calls are TRBV27 and TRBJ1-1, with 8 nucleotides matching TRBD1. Germline CDR1 MNHEY, CDR2 SMNVEV (reference sequence). The trim removed 4 bases at V and 4 bases at J, leaving 14 bases unmatched. This CDR3 comprises 17 residues. Here the CDR3 reads CASSSIFRGQVGTEAFF. The CDR3 nucleotides read TGTGCCAGCAGTTCCATTTTTAGGGGACAGGTAGGCACTGAAGCTTTCTTT.

The chain carries TRBV5-1 and TRBJ2-2; tentatively, D is TRBD2 (5 bases). With 3 bases removed from V and 7 bases from J, the gap between germline ends came to 10 bases. This CDR3 has 13 amino acids. Germline values: CDR1 SGHRS, CDR2 YFSETQ. CDR3 bases: TGCGCCAGCAGCTCACCGAGGGACGGGGAGCTGTTTTTT. Protein: CASSSPRDGELFF.

The rearrangement links TRBV4-1 to TRBJ2-7; D is undetermined. This CDR3 region has 16 residues. The V gene lost 0 bases and the J gene lost 0 bases, with 12 bases spanning the gap. In germline, CDR1 is MGHRA, CDR2 YSYEKL. The CDR3 here is CASSQDLRPSSYEQYF. The CDR3 DNA is TGCGCCAGCAGCCAAGACCTTAGGCCTAGCTCCTACGAGCAGTACTTC.